These T cell receptor beta chains were read from a single sample in a study of blood T cell repertoires in COVID-19. Libraries were prepared by immunoSEQ multiplex PCR; TCRdb keeps only in-frame clonotypes and omits some of them. The sample holds 200,000 to 250,000 clones, about nine tenths seen once. What was sequenced was peripheral blood. The receptors here all came from a man aged 45 to 65 with COVID-19, enrolled during active disease. CDR3s leave out the opening cysteine and the closing phenylalanine or tryptophan.

V gene,CDR3 protein
TRBV3-1/TRBV3-2,ASSHTNPGTSFITGELF
TRBV6-1,ASSDGTSVFNEQF
TRBV2,ASRQSGTGWSEAF
TRBV23-1,ASSPQGQGQETQY
TRBV6-6,AISQGGEQY
TRBV9,ASSVGSREGPLAKNIQY
TRBV9,ASSVGPFQGGNTIY
TRBV27,ASSTPGTSGSYEQY
TRBV7-9,ASSLVAGITEAF
TRBV4-1,ASSQLAGESTDTQY
TRBV7-2,ASSRQNTEAF
TRBV7-8,ASSPGTGGTFGYT
TRBV11-3,ASSLGGQPDLQY
TRBV3-1/TRBV3-2,ASSQDLRVEQY
TRBV30,AWSVRGNTDTQY
TRBV19,ASTHRGQGRYTEAF
TRBV3-1/TRBV3-2,ASRSSGANANTGELF
TRBV10-1,ASSGQGTEAF
TRBV3-1/TRBV3-2,ASSQDRGGRPGNTIY
TRBV4-2,ASSISSSYEQY
TRBV7-6,ASSPGRSNTEAF
TRBV29-1,SVEGGTSGSDTQY
TRBV3-1/TRBV3-2,ASSQGTSAYNEQF
TRBV6-5,ASRDGTGVGAF
TRBV6-2/TRBV6-3,ASSLIGADSNQPQH
TRBV5-8,ASTLDPGYGGYT
TRBV5-1,ASSFFPQATNEKLF
TRBV19,ASSAGTGPSGNTIY
TRBV24-1,ATSARDSPAEDTQY
TRBV27,ASSDTLYEQY
TRBV6-5,ASSYLDRGAQF
TRBV28,ASSTQGAQHYNSPLH
TRBV7-8,ASSRPTGLGDTGELF
TRBV29-1,SALVRGQETQY
TRBV7-6,ASSLEFPRGADYEQY
TRBV27,ASSPTNRDSGLFPLH
TRBV27,ASSFRINEKLF
TRBV18,ASSLDSGFHQPQH
TRBV18,ASSPRTANTGELF
TRBV19,ASRTSGMNTGELF
TRBV9,ASSPGFLDYT
TRBV19,ASSVTGGHTEAF
TRBV5-1,ASSLRTSGQSSYNEQF
TRBV9,ASSDSGSPDTQY
TRBV5-1,ASSTGTSYNEQF
TRBV6-5,ASSQDQGAGSEAF